This paragraph reports one T cell receptor beta chain. These data are taken from a study of blood T cell repertoires in COVID-19. The wider study: Donors in the United States, Italy and Spain gave samples during acute or convalescent COVID-19. Sample material is recorded as cDNA or gDNA derived from T cells, B-cell-depleted T cells, or PBMCs.

Original handling: Scientists estimated how many nucleated cells there were by amplifying reference gene primers. Assay used: immunoSEQ multiplex PCR; TCRdb lists only in-frame clones, some missing. That table supplies the V and J calls and clone size; D and trimming were determined from the DNA. Of 30,000 to 40,000 clones detected, roughly 91% appear once; the ten largest clones hold about 12%. Germline loops: CDR1 SGHRS, CDR2 YFSETQ. The CDR3 loop spans 15 amino acids. V trimming: 4 bases; J trimming: 8 bases; junction bases outside the gene matches: 10. Sequenced sample: peripheral blood. The V call is TRBV5-1, the J call TRBJ2-1; 9 bases are shared with TRBD1. This clonotype was obtained from a man in his sixties or seventies with active COVID-19. CDR3 sequence (DNA): TGCGCCAGCAGCCCGGGACAGGGAAGGGGCGATGAGCAGTTCTTC. It encodes CASSPGQGRGDEQFF. The entire variable domain, with the rest obtained from reference TRBV5-1 and TRBJ2-1, is as follows: KAGVTQTPRYLIKTRGQQVTLSCSPISGHRSVSWYQQTPGQGLQFLFEYFSETQRNKGNFPGRFSGRQFSNSRSEMNVSTLELGDSALYLCASSPGQGRGDEQFFGPGTRLTVL.